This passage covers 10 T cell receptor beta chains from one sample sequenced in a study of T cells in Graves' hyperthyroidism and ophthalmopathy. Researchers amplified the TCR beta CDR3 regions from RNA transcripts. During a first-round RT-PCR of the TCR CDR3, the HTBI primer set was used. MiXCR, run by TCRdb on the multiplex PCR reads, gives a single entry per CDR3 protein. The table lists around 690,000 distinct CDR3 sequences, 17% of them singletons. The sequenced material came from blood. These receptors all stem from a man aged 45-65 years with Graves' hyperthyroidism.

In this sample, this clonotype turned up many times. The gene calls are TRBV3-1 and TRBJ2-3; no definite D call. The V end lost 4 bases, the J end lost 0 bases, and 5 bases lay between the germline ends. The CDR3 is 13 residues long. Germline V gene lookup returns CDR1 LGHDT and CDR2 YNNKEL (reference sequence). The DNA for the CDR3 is TGTGCCAGCAGCCGAGCTAGCACAGATACGCAGTATTTT. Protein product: CASSRASTDTQYF.

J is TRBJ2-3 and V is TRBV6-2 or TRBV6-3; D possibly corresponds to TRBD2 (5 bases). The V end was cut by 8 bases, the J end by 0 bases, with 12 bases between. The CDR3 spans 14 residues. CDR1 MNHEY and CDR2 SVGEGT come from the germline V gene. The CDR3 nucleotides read TGTGCCAGCGGGTTGCGGAGGAGCACAGATACGCAGTATTTT. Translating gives CASGLRRSTDTQYF.

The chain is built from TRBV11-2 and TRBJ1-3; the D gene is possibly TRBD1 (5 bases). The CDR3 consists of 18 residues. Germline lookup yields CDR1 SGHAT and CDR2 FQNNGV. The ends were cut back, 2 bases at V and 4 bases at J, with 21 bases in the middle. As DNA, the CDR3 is TGTGCCAGCAGCTTATCGGTAATCACCCCAGGGACCGGAAACACCATATATTTT. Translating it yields CASSLSVITPGTGNTIYF.

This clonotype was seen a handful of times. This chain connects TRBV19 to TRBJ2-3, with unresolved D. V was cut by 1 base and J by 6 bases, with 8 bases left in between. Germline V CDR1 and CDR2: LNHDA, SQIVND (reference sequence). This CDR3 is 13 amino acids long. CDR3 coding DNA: TGTGCCAGTAGTATAGCTAAGGGTGATACGCAGTATTTT. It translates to CASSIAKGDTQYF.

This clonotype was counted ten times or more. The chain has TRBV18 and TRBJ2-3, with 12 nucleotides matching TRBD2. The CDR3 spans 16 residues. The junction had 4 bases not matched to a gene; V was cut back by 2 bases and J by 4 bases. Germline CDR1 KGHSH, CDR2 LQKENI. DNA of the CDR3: TGTGCCAGCTCACCAGCTAGCGGGAGGGCCTCAGATACGCAGTATTTT. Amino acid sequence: CASSPASGRASDTQYF.

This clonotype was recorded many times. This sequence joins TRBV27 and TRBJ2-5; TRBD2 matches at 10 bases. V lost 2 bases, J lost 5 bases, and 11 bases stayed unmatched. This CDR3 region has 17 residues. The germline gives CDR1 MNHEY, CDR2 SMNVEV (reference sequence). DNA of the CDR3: TGTGCCAGCAGTTTAAGCAGCAGCGGGAGGGCCTATGAGACCCAGTACTTC. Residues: CASSLSSSGRAYETQYF.

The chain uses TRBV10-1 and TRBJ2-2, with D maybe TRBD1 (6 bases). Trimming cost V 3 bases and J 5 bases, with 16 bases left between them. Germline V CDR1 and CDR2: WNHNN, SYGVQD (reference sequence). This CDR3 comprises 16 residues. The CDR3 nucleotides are TGCGCCAGCAGTGACCGGGACACCCGGGCAACCGGGGAGCTGTTTTTT. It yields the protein CASSDRDTRATGELFF.

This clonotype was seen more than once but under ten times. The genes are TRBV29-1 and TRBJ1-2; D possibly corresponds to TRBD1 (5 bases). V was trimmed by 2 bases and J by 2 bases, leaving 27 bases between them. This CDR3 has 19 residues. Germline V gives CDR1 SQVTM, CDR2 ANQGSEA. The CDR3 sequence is CSVESGTTKRGGPNYGYTF. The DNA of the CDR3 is TGCAGCGTTGAATCCGGGACTACCAAGAGGGGAGGGCCCAACTATGGCTACACCTTC.

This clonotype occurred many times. The CDR3 is CASSRDQSSYNEQFF. For the CDR3, the DNA is TGTGCCAGCAGCCGAGACCAAAGCTCCTACAATGAGCAGTTCTTC. V gene TRBV3-1 combines with J gene TRBJ2-1; D remains unclear. The CDR3 has 15 residues. V lost 4 bases, J lost 0 bases, and 10 bases lay in between. Germline CDR1 and CDR2: LGHDT and YNNKEL (reference sequence).

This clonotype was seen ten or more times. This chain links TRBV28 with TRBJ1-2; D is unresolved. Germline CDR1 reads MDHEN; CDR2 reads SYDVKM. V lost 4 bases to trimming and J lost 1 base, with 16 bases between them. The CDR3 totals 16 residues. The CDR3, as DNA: TGTGCCAGCAGTTCGCTCCCTGTGACTCTTAACTATGGCTACACCTTC. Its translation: CASSSLPVTLNYGYTF.